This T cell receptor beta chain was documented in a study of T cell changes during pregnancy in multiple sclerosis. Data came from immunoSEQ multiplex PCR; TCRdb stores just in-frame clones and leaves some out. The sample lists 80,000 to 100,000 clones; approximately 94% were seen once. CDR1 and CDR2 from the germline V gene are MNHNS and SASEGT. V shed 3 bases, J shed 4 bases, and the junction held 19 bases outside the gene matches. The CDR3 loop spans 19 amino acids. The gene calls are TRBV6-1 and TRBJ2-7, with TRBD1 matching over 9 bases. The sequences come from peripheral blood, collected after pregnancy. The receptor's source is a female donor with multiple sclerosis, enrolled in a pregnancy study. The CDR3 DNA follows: TGTGCCAGCAGTGATGCCCCGGACAGGGGCCTCACAGGGAGATACGAGCAGTACTTC. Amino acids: CASSDAPDRGLTGRYEQYF.